Listed below are T cell receptor beta chains from one sample, sequenced in a study of T-cell reconstitution after alpha-beta-depleted transplantation in children. TCRdb passed the PCR reads through MiXCR, listing each CDR3 protein once. The data contain some 200,000 distinct CDR3 sequences, 13% to 15% of them singletons. The sequences come from PBMCs from the stem cell graft donor, collected from the stem cell graft. The receptor source for this set is a human donor who donated a stem cell graft to a child with acute lymphoblastic leukemia. The CDR3 runs from the conserved cysteine through the conserved F or W. A D gene is named only where the DNA matches it firmly. Some rows have no size entry. The others give once, few or many, or a class for an expanded clone.

v_call: TRBV5-1
clone_size: many
j_call: TRBJ2-7
d_call: -
cdr3_nt: TGCGCCAGCAGCTTCACTGACCCGACGAGCGACGAGCAGTACTTC
cdr3_aa: CASSFTDPTSDEQYF

v_call: TRBV12-3/TRBV12-4
clone_size: few
j_call: TRBJ2-1
d_call: -
cdr3_nt: TGTGCCAGCGGGGCTAATGAGCAGTTCTTC
cdr3_aa: CASGANEQFF

v_call: TRBV12-3/TRBV12-4
clone_size: -
j_call: TRBJ2-7
d_call: TRBD2
cdr3_nt: TGTGCCAGCAGCCCAACCCACGGACTAGCGGGAGCCGGGCACGAGCAGTACTTC
cdr3_aa: CASSPTHGLAGAGHEQYF

v_call: TRBV11-2
clone_size: many
j_call: TRBJ1-3
d_call: -
cdr3_nt: TGTGCCAGCAGCCGCAGGGGACAAAGCTCTGGAAACACCATATATTTT
cdr3_aa: CASSRRGQSSGNTIYF

v_call: TRBV30
clone_size: many
j_call: TRBJ1-1
d_call: -
cdr3_nt: TGTGCCTCACCAGGCGGGGGGTCGATCCGCACTGAAGCTTTCTTT
cdr3_aa: CASPGGGSIRTEAFF

v_call: TRBV5-1
clone_size: many
j_call: TRBJ2-3
d_call: -
cdr3_nt: TGCGCCAGCAGCTTGGATATAGGGAGCACAGATACGCAGTATTTT
cdr3_aa: CASSLDIGSTDTQYF

v_call: TRBV5-1
clone_size: many
j_call: TRBJ2-5
d_call: -
cdr3_nt: TGCGCCAGCAGCCTCTCCACCGGGAGAGGGGGAGAGACCCAGTACTTC
cdr3_aa: CASSLSTGRGGETQYF

v_call: TRBV9
clone_size: -
j_call: TRBJ2-7
d_call: TRBD1
cdr3_nt: TGTGCCAGCAGCCCGGGACAGGGTCTCGACGAGCAGTACTTC
cdr3_aa: CASSPGQGLDEQYF

v_call: TRBV2
clone_size: few
j_call: TRBJ2-2
d_call: -
cdr3_nt: TGTGCCAGCAGTGAAGCTGGGGCGAACACCGGGGAGCTGTTTTTT
cdr3_aa: CASSEAGANTGELFF

v_call: TRBV30
clone_size: -
j_call: TRBJ2-1
d_call: -
cdr3_nt: TGTGCCTGGACCCAGAAGTACTACAATGAGCAGTTCTTC
cdr3_aa: CAWTQKYYNEQFF

v_call: TRBV30
clone_size: many
j_call: TRBJ2-7
d_call: -
cdr3_nt: TGTGCCTGGAGTGTACCTCTGGCAGGCCCGTACGAGCAGTACTTC
cdr3_aa: CAWSVPLAGPYEQYF

v_call: TRBV29-1
clone_size: many
j_call: TRBJ2-7
d_call: TRBD1
cdr3_nt: TGCAGCGTGGGACAGTTGGACTACGAGCAGTACTTC
cdr3_aa: CSVGQLDYEQYF

v_call: TRBV5-1
clone_size: many
j_call: TRBJ2-5
d_call: TRBD2
cdr3_nt: TGCGCCAGCAGCTCCAGACCGACTAGCGGCCTCATAGAGACCCAGTACTTC
cdr3_aa: CASSSRPTSGLIETQYF

v_call: TRBV3-1
clone_size: -
j_call: TRBJ2-2
d_call: -
cdr3_nt: TGTGCCTCCTGGGATGGGAGGCCGAACACCGGGGAGCTGTTTTTT
cdr3_aa: CASWDGRPNTGELFF

v_call: TRBV21-1
clone_size: many
j_call: TRBJ2-3
d_call: -
cdr3_nt: TGTGCCAGCAGCAAAGCGCTTGAGTGGGAGGGCTGCACAGATACGCAGTATTTT
cdr3_aa: CASSKALEWEGCTDTQYF

v_call: TRBV7-9
clone_size: many
j_call: TRBJ2-5
d_call: -
cdr3_nt: TGTGCCAGCGATAAAAGGCAGGGGCCCTGGGAGACCCAGTACTTC
cdr3_aa: CASDKRQGPWETQYF

v_call: TRBV30
clone_size: -
j_call: TRBJ2-7
d_call: -
cdr3_nt: TGTGCCTGGAGTTACTACGAGCAGTACTTC
cdr3_aa: CAWSYYEQYF

v_call: TRBV12-3/TRBV12-4
clone_size: many
j_call: TRBJ2-1
d_call: TRBD2
cdr3_nt: TGTGCCAGCAGTCCCTTCGGGGGAGGGCCGCAGTACAATGAGCAGTTCTTC
cdr3_aa: CASSPFGGGPQYNEQFF

v_call: TRBV5-1
clone_size: few
j_call: TRBJ1-4
d_call: -
cdr3_nt: TGCGCCAGCAGCTGGAGGGCAGCCAATGAAAAACTGTTTTTT
cdr3_aa: CASSWRAANEKLFF

v_call: TRBV5-4
clone_size: -
j_call: TRBJ2-5
d_call: TRBD2
cdr3_nt: TGTGCCAGCAGCTCGGGACTAGCGGGAAGACCCGAGACCCAGTACTTC
cdr3_aa: CASSSGLAGRPETQYF

v_call: TRBV7-6
clone_size: few
j_call: TRBJ2-7
d_call: TRBD1
cdr3_nt: TGTGCCAGCAGCTTAGAGACTTGGACAGGCCTGGAGATGACCTACGAGCAGTACTTC
cdr3_aa: CASSLETWTGLEMTYEQYF

v_call: TRBV7-8
clone_size: few
j_call: TRBJ2-2
d_call: TRBD1
cdr3_nt: TGTGCCAGCAGCAATTACAGGGGATCGAACACCGGGGAGCTGTTTTTT
cdr3_aa: CASSNYRGSNTGELFF

v_call: TRBV11-2
clone_size: many
j_call: TRBJ2-5
d_call: -
cdr3_nt: TGTGCCAGCAGCTCTACCCACCGGGCTAGCGCCCGAGGGAAGACCCAGTACTTC
cdr3_aa: CASSSTHRASARGKTQYF

v_call: TRBV7-9
clone_size: many
j_call: TRBJ2-2
d_call: TRBD1
cdr3_nt: TGTGCCAGCAGCGCCGACAGGGGGCTTAACGGGGAGCTGTTTTTT
cdr3_aa: CASSADRGLNGELFF

v_call: TRBV29-1
clone_size: many
j_call: TRBJ2-7
d_call: -
cdr3_nt: TGCAGCGTTGAAGTGAGGGAAGTGGCATCCTACGAGCAGTACTTC
cdr3_aa: CSVEVREVASYEQYF

v_call: TRBV11-1
clone_size: many
j_call: TRBJ1-1
d_call: TRBD1
cdr3_nt: TGTGCCAGCAGTCCGTCGGGGACAGGGGATACTGAAGCTTTCTTT
cdr3_aa: CASSPSGTGDTEAFF

v_call: TRBV30
clone_size: many
j_call: TRBJ1-1
d_call: -
cdr3_nt: TGTGCCTGGAGTGTAGAACTTCTGGGGAACACTGAAGCTTTCTTT
cdr3_aa: CAWSVELLGNTEAFF

v_call: TRBV6-5
clone_size: many
j_call: TRBJ1-1
d_call: -
cdr3_nt: TGTGCCAGCAGTTACTCAAACACTGAAGCTTTCTTT
cdr3_aa: CASSYSNTEAFF

v_call: TRBV11-1
clone_size: many
j_call: TRBJ2-2
d_call: TRBD1
cdr3_nt: TGTGCCAGCAGAGGGGGAGCTGGCGGACAGGGTAACACCGGGGAGCTGTTTTTT
cdr3_aa: CASRGGAGGQGNTGELFF

v_call: TRBV10-3
clone_size: many
j_call: TRBJ2-1
d_call: TRBD2
cdr3_nt: TGTGCCATCAGTGGATCCGGGACTAAAAACAATGAGCAGTTCTTC
cdr3_aa: CAISGSGTKNNEQFF

v_call: TRBV19
clone_size: many
j_call: TRBJ2-3
d_call: -
cdr3_nt: TGTGCCAGTGGACCATGGGCGGGACAGCTCACAGATACGCAGTATTTT
cdr3_aa: CASGPWAGQLTDTQYF

v_call: TRBV10-3
clone_size: many
j_call: TRBJ2-3
d_call: TRBD2
cdr3_nt: TGTGCCATCAGAGCTGGGACTAGCGGTGGGGATACGCAGTATTTT
cdr3_aa: CAIRAGTSGGDTQYF

v_call: TRBV10-2
clone_size: many
j_call: TRBJ2-3
d_call: -
cdr3_nt: TGCGCCAGCAGTGGACCCACGGGTCGGGGTACGCAGTATTTT
cdr3_aa: CASSGPTGRGTQYF

v_call: TRBV3-1
clone_size: -
j_call: TRBJ1-1
d_call: -
cdr3_nt: TGTGCCAGCAGCCTCCTACTATCACGGAACACTGAAGCTTTCTTT
cdr3_aa: CASSLLLSRNTEAFF

v_call: TRBV20-1
clone_size: many
j_call: TRBJ1-6
d_call: TRBD1
cdr3_nt: TGCAGTGCCCCTGCCCCGGGACAGGGCAATTCACCCCTCCACTTT
cdr3_aa: CSAPAPGQGNSPLHF

v_call: TRBV20-1
clone_size: many
j_call: TRBJ2-5
d_call: -
cdr3_nt: TGCAGTGCTAGAGATTGGCGGACCCAAGAGACCCAGTACTTC
cdr3_aa: CSARDWRTQETQYF

v_call: TRBV20-1
clone_size: -
j_call: TRBJ2-1
d_call: TRBD2
cdr3_nt: TGCAGTGCTGTCGACATTGGACTAGATACGGGTGAGCAGTTCTTC
cdr3_aa: CSAVDIGLDTGEQFF

v_call: TRBV5-1
clone_size: many
j_call: TRBJ2-2
d_call: -
cdr3_nt: TGCGCCACCACTGGGAACACCGGGGAGCTGTTTTTT
cdr3_aa: CATTGNTGELFF

v_call: TRBV4-1
clone_size: many
j_call: TRBJ2-6
d_call: -
cdr3_nt: TGCGCCAGCAGTGGGGACGGATTTTTTATTGGGGCCAACGTCCTGACTTTC
cdr3_aa: CASSGDGFFIGANVLTF

v_call: TRBV30
clone_size: many
j_call: TRBJ1-1
d_call: TRBD1
cdr3_nt: TGTGCCTGGAGGATTCCGGGACAGTGGAAAGCTTTCTTT
cdr3_aa: CAWRIPGQWKAFF

v_call: TRBV4-2
clone_size: many
j_call: TRBJ2-7
d_call: TRBD2
cdr3_nt: TGTGCCAGCAGCCATAGCGGGTCCCACTACGAGCAGTACTTC
cdr3_aa: CASSHSGSHYEQYF

v_call: TRBV2
clone_size: -
j_call: TRBJ2-5
d_call: -
cdr3_nt: TGTGCCAGCTGGATGGTGGACAGTCAAGAGACCCAGTACTTC
cdr3_aa: CASWMVDSQETQYF

v_call: TRBV6-1
clone_size: -
j_call: TRBJ1-1
d_call: -
cdr3_nt: TGTGCCAGCAGAAAGTTGGGGAAGGGTGCAATGAACACTGAAGCTTTCTTT
cdr3_aa: CASRKLGKGAMNTEAFF

v_call: TRBV11-1
clone_size: -
j_call: TRBJ1-1
d_call: TRBD1
cdr3_nt: TGTGCCAGCAGCCCTGGACAGGGCCCTAATCTTGTGAACACTGAAGCTTTCTTT
cdr3_aa: CASSPGQGPNLVNTEAFF

v_call: TRBV18
clone_size: many
j_call: TRBJ2-7
d_call: -
cdr3_nt: TGTGCCAGCTCGTCGGGGGAGGATGCGGAGCAGTACTTC
cdr3_aa: CASSSGEDAEQYF